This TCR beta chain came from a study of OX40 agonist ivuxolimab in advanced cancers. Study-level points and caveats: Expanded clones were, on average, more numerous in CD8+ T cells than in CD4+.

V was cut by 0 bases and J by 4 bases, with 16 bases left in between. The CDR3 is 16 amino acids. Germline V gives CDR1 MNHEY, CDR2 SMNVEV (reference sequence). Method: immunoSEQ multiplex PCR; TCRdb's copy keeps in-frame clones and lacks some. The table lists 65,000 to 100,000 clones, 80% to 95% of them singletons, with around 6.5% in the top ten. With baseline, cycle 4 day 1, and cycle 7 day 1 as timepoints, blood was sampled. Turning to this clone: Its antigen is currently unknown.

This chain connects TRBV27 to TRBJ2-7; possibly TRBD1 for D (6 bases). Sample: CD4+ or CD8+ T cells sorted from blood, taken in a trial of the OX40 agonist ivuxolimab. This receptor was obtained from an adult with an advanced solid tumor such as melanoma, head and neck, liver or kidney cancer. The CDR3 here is CASSLSPGHLGYEQYF. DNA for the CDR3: TGTGCCAGCAGTTTATCACCGGGACACCTTGGGTACGAGCAGTACTTC.